One sample yielded the 17 T cell receptor beta chains listed below, sequenced in a study of cytomegalovirus exposure and HLA in healthy donors. 13 Jbeta primers and 60 Vbeta primers were used for the PCR. The repertoire was sequenced with immunoSEQ multiplex PCR; TCRdb's copy has only in-frame clones and lacks some. The repertoire has approximately 150,000 clones, around three quarters of them found once; the top ten carry about 6.8%. The sequencing sample was made of PBMCs. Every receptor here comes from a middle-aged woman in good health and CMV-seropositive.

The rearrangement links TRBV7-8 to TRBJ2-1; 9 nucleotides align to TRBD2. After removal of 2 bases from V and 10 bases from J, the junction contained 3 bases not matched to a gene. This CDR3 is 13 amino acids long. CDR1 is SGHVS, CDR2 FQNEAQ, per germline. The CDR3 region is CASSLRLADEQFF. The CDR3 bases are TGTGCCAGCAGCTTAAGACTAGCGGACGAGCAGTTCTTC.

The chain joins TRBV6-4 to TRBJ2-5; D ambiguous. The DNA matches TRBJ2-7 better at its end, which makes the J call doubtful. Germline CDR1 and CDR2: MRHNA and SNTAGT. This CDR3 is 15 amino acids long. The CDR3 coding sequence is TGTGCCAGCAGTGACCTTCTAAGGAGCTCCTACGAGCAGTACTTC. Its protein product is CASSDLLRSSYEQYF.

The rearrangement joins TRBV29-1 to TRBJ2-7; a weak D match, TRBD1 (5 bases). Trimming removed 4 bases at V and 5 bases at J, with 15 bases between. The CDR3 extends over 13 amino acids. In germline, CDR1 is SQVTM, CDR2 ANQGSEA. CDR3 in amino acids: CSVGRSAQDEQYF. The CDR3 nucleotides read TGCAGCGTTGGTAGGTCAGCACAGGACGAGCAGTACTTC.

The sample holds one count of this clone. The chain carries TRBV5-1 and TRBJ2-1; 8 bases line up with TRBD2. The V segment lost 2 bases and the J segment 0 bases; nucleotides outside the gene matches: 10. CDR3 length equals 18 residues. Germline V gene sequence: CDR1 SGHRS, CDR2 YFSETQ. The CDR3 DNA is TGCGCCAGCAGCTTTCCACCCTATAGCGGGATCTCCTACAATGAGCAGTTCTTC. As protein: CASSFPPYSGISYNEQFF.

This rearrangement joins TRBV27 to TRBJ2-3, with a weak D call TRBD2 (6 bases). Germline CDR1 and CDR2: MNHEY and SMNVEV (reference sequence). The CDR3 loop spans 15 amino acids. V was cut by 5 bases and J by 4 bases, with 16 bases left in between. CDR3 amino acids: CASSPLSPGADTQYF. DNA for the CDR3: TGTGCCAGCAGTCCCCTTAGCCCGGGGGCAGATACGCAGTATTTT.

This clone was observed once. The chain is built from TRBV5-5 and TRBJ1-5; maybe TRBD1 (5 bases). V was cut by 2 bases and J by 7 bases, with 13 bases left in between. The CDR3 has 14 residues. Per the germline V gene, CDR1 is SGHKS and CDR2 is YYEKEE (reference sequence). The CDR3 bases are TGTGCCAGCAGCTTTCTGCAGGGTGAACAGCCCCAGCATTTT. It yields the protein CASSFLQGEQPQHF.

A few counts support this clone. The chain couples TRBV28 to TRBJ2-7; TRBD2 might be the D (5 bases). V lost 7 bases, J lost 3 bases, and 13 bases lay in between. CDR1 MDHEN and CDR2 SYDVKM come from the germline V gene. This CDR3 is 13 amino acids long. The CDR3: CASKAWGVYEQYF. CDR3 bases: TGTGCCAGCAAGGCTTGGGGAGTCTACGAGCAGTACTTC.

Written as DNA, the CDR3 is TGTGCCAGCAGCTTAGGGACAGGGGACTACAATGAGCAGTTCTTC. This sequence encodes CASSLGTGDYNEQFF. The rearrangement joins TRBV11-3 to TRBJ2-1; 9 nucleotides match TRBD1. V was clipped by 1 base and J by 3 bases; unmatched bases: 1. CDR1 SGHNT and CDR2 YENEEA come from the germline V gene. The CDR3 has 15 residues.

The gene calls are TRBV9 and TRBJ2-1; TRBD1 matches at 7 bases. J lost 6 bases, V lost 4 bases, and 7 bases had no gene match. Per the germline V gene, CDR1 is SGDLS and CDR2 is YYNGEE. The CDR3 contains 14 residues. The CDR3 is CASSPGGPTNEQFF. The CDR3 DNA reads as TGTGCCAGCAGCCCAGGGGGACCGACCAATGAGCAGTTCTTC.

This clone has a handful of counts. The chain employs TRBV5-4 and TRBJ2-5; a weak D match, TRBD2 (5 bases). Germline V gene data show CDR1 as SGHNT and CDR2 as YYREEE (reference sequence). This CDR3 comprises 14 residues. V was cut by 0 bases and J by 5 bases, with 11 bases left in between. The CDR3 nucleotides are TGTGCCAGCAGCTTGGACTTGTCGGGGGAGACCCAGTACTTC. Translating it yields CASSLDLSGETQYF.

This chain connects TRBV1 to TRBJ2-5; the listed D gene, TRBD2, was not tested against the DNA. The J call may not be correct, given that the DNA end is closer to TRBJ2-7. TRBV1 is an annotated pseudogene. The CDR3 totals 15 residues. The CDR3 is CTSSQESAGAHEQYF. The DNA for the CDR3 is TGCACCAGCAGCCAAGAATCCGCGGGAGCCCACGAGCAGTACTTC.

The chain combines TRBV5-4 with TRBJ2-3, with 8 nucleotides matching TRBD2. This CDR3 has 16 residues. The germline CDR1 and CDR2 sequences are SGHNT and YYREEE (reference sequence). J lost 5 bases, V lost 4 bases, and 12 bases had no gene match. The DNA for the CDR3 is TGTGCCAGCAGCACCCCCCCGGGGCGGGGGGTAGATACGCAGTATTTT. It is translated as CASSTPPGRGVDTQYF.

The chain uses TRBV13 and TRBJ1-1, with D unresolved. Trimming took 2 bases from V and 1 from J, leaving 14 bases between them. This CDR3 comprises 16 residues. Germline values: CDR1 PRHDT, CDR2 FYEKMQ (reference sequence). The chain's CDR3 is CASSLWASGRNTEAFF. As DNA, the CDR3 is TGTGCCAGCAGCTTATGGGCCTCCGGCAGGAACACTGAAGCTTTCTTT.

At least ten counts were recorded for this clone. The rearrangement joins TRBV19 to TRBJ1-2; D is possibly TRBD1 (5 bases). CDR3 length equals 13 residues. V was shortened by 4 bases and J by 2 bases, with 8 bases between the two germline ends. Germline values: CDR1 LNHDA, CDR2 SQIVND (reference sequence). Here the CDR3 reads CASSKQGNYGYTF. CDR3 bases: TGTGCCAGTAGTAAGCAGGGAAACTATGGCTACACCTTC. The full variable domain, with the rest looked up from reference TRBV19 and TRBJ1-2, is DGGITQSPKYLFRKEGQNVTLSCEQNLNHDAMYWYRQDPGQGLRLIYYSQIVNDFQKGDIAEGYSVSREKKESFPLTVTSAQKNPTAFYLCASSKQGNYGYTFGSGTRLTVV.

The chain recombines TRBV7-9 with TRBJ2-3; TRBD2 agrees at 12 bases. Germline CDR1 and CDR2: SEHNR and FQNEAQ (reference sequence). After removal of 7 bases from V and 4 bases from J, the junction contained 9 bases not matched to a gene. The CDR3 runs 16 residues. Here the CDR3 reads CASNSGLAGMSDTQYF. In DNA form, the CDR3 reads TGTGCCAGCAACTCCGGACTAGCGGGAATGTCAGATACGCAGTATTTT.

This clone was recorded a few times. The chain is built from TRBV5-8 and TRBJ2-1; D is ambiguous. The germline V and J ends were trimmed by 2 bases and 0 bases, with 15 bases remaining between them. The V gene's germline CDR1 is SGHTS and CDR2 YDEGEE. The CDR3 is made up of 17 amino acids. CDR3 DNA sequence: TGTGCCAGCAGCTTTGCTAGAATCTCTAGCTCCTACAATGAGCAGTTCTTC. It translates to CASSFARISSSYNEQFF.

The chain carries TRBV4-1 and TRBJ2-4; D might be TRBD1 (6 bases). From germline, CDR1 is MGHRA and CDR2 YSYEKL. The CDR3 is 17 amino acids. Trimming took off 0 bases at V and 0 bases at J, with 12 bases between the two ends. The CDR3 sequence: CASSQDLAGVAKNIQYF. In nucleotides, the CDR3 is TGCGCCAGCAGCCAAGATTTAGCAGGGGTAGCCAAAAACATTCAGTACTTC.